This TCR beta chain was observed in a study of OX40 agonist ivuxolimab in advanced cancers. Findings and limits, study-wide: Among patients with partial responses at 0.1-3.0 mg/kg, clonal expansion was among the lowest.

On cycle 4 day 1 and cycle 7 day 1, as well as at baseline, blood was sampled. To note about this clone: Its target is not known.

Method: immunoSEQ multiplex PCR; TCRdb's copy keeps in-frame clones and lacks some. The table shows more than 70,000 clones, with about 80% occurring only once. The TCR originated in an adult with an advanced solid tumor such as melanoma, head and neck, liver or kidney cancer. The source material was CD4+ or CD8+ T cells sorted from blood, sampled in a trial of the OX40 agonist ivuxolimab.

CDR3 nucleotide sequence: TGTGCCAGCTCACCGGACAAGAACACTGAAGCTTTCTTT. Protein product: CASSPDKNTEAFF. The V and J genes are TRBV18 and TRBJ1-1; D might be TRBD1 (5 bases). The CDR3 runs 13 residues. V shed 3 bases and J shed 1 base, with 6 bases lying between them. Germline CDR1 is KGHSH and CDR2 is LQKENI.